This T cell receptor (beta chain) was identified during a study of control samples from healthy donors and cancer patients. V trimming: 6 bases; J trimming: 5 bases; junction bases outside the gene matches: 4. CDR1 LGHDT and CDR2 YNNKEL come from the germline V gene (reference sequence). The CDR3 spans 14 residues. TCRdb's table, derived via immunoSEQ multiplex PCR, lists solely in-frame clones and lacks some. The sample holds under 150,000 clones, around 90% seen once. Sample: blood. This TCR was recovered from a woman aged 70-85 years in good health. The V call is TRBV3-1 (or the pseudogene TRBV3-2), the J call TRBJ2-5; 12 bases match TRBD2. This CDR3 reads CASRAGTSGETQYF. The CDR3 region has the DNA TGTGCCAGCAGGGCCGGGACTAGCGGGGAGACCCAGTACTTC.